Listed below are T cell receptor beta chains from one sample, sequenced in a study of cytomegalovirus exposure and HLA in healthy donors. Clones were sequenced by immunoSEQ multiplex PCR, and TCRdb holds only the in-frame ones, with some missing. This sample has about 88,000 clones, with roughly 80% found just once. The sequenced sample consisted of PBMCs. Receptors originate from a woman under 30 in good health and CMV-seropositive. Both conserved end residues are part of each CDR3. A D gene is named only where the DNA matches it firmly. Clone size is given for some rows only: seen once, a few or many times, or a class if the clone is expanded.

clone size	CDR3 length	D gene	V gene	J gene	CDR3 protein	CDR3 DNA
NA	15	TRBD2	TRBV5-1	TRBJ2-7	CASSLTGTSVYEQYF	TGCGCCAGCAGCTTAACAGGGACTAGTGTCTACGAGCAGTACTTC
NA	12	NA	TRBV28	TRBJ2-7	CASSFLGGEQYF	TGTGCCAGCAGTTTTTTAGGGGGCGAGCAGTACTTC
NA	19	TRBD2	TRBV6-1	TRBJ2-7	CASSESVIWGEGIDYEQYF	TGTGCCAGCAGTGAATCGGTGATTTGGGGGGAGGGTATAGACTACGAGCAGTACTTC
NA	14	NA	TRBV28	TRBJ1-5	CASRNYRDNQPQHF	TGTGCCAGCAGGAATTACCGGGACAACCAGCCCCAGCATTTT
NA	15	TRBD1	TRBV6-1	TRBJ1-6	CASSPRQGANSPLHF	TGTGCCAGCAGTCCGAGACAGGGGGCTAATTCACCCCTCCACTTT
NA	14	TRBD1	TRBV19	TRBJ1-5	CASSMQGGNQPQHF	TGTGCCAGTAGTATGCAGGGGGGCAATCAGCCCCAGCATTTT
NA	15	TRBD1	TRBV4-2	TRBJ2-1	CASSQGQGLYNEQFF	TGTGCCAGCAGCCAAGGACAGGGTCTTTACAATGAGCAGTTCTTC
NA	17	NA	TRBV10-3	TRBJ1-2	CAISWGAGRTGDYGYTF	TGTGCCATCAGTTGGGGAGCGGGGCGGACTGGTGACTATGGCTACACCTTC
NA	15	NA	TRBV7-9	TRBJ2-3	CASSAGASVGDTQYF	TGTGCCAGCAGCGCAGGGGCCTCCGTCGGGGATACGCAGTATTTT
NA	15	NA	TRBV9	TRBJ1-4	CASSTPGQTNEKLFF	TGTGCCAGCAGCACCCCGGGACAAACTAATGAAAAACTGTTTTTT
NA	14	NA	TRBV30	TRBJ2-3	CAWRETGGSDTQYF	TGTGCCTGGAGAGAGACGGGGGGCTCAGATACGCAGTATTTT
NA	17	NA	TRBV7-9	TRBJ1-3	CASSLGSLNSGGNTIYF	TGTGCCAGCAGCTTAGGGTCCCTAAATTCGGGGGGAAACACCATATATTTT
few	15	NA	TRBV6-5	TRBJ1-5	CASSLDSSLLSTQHF	TGTGCCAGCAGCCTGGACAGTTCCCTCCTCTCGACCCAGCATTTT
NA	14	NA	TRBV6-5	TRBJ1-4	CASSRAGVNEKLFF	TGTGCCAGCAGTAGGGCAGGGGTTAATGAAAAACTGTTTTTT
few	17	NA	TRBV18	TRBJ2-7	CASSPESGQYFLVEQYF	TGTGCCAGCTCACCCGAGAGTGGTCAATATTTTCTGGTCGAGCAGTACTTC
NA	16	NA	TRBV4-3	TRBJ2-2	CASSQDGTPFTGELFF	TGCGCCAGCAGCCAAGATGGGACTCCGTTCACCGGGGAGCTGTTTTTT
NA	14	NA	TRBV5-1	TRBJ2-7	CASSRPGSSYEQYF	TGCGCCAGCAGCCGACCGGGGAGCTCCTACGAGCAGTACTTC
NA	16	NA	TRBV5-6	TRBJ2-1	CASSRLRSSIEVEQFF	TGTGCCAGCAGCCGACTCAGGTCTAGCATAGAGGTTGAGCAGTTCTTC
NA	12	NA	TRBV2	TRBJ2-7	CATTTDQGKQYF	TGTGCCACCACGACAGACCAAGGGAAGCAGTACTTC
NA	17	TRBD2	TRBV19	TRBJ2-7	CASSMIRTTGGPYEQYF	TGTGCCAGTAGTATGATTCGTACTACGGGGGGGCCCTACGAGCAGTACTTC
NA	15	TRBD1	TRBV7-2	TRBJ1-1	CASSSGQGWNTEAFF	TGTGCCAGCAGCTCGGGACAGGGCTGGAACACTGAAGCTTTCTTT
NA	14	NA	TRBV7-9	TRBJ2-7	CASSSGVSSYEQYF	TGTGCCAGCAGTTCGGGGGTTAGCTCCTACGAGCAGTACTTC
NA	14	NA	TRBV6-7	TRBJ1-5	CASSYKLSNQPQHF	TGTGCCAGCAGTTACAAGCTCAGCAATCAGCCCCAGCATTTT
NA	11	NA	TRBV25-1	TRBJ1-5	CASSEQQPQHF	TGTGCCAGCAGTGAACAGCAGCCCCAGCATTTT
NA	16	TRBD1	TRBV28	TRBJ2-7	CASSQHGRDRDGEQYF	TGTGCCAGCAGTCAACACGGGCGCGACAGGGACGGTGAGCAGTACTTC
NA	15	TRBD1	TRBV6-4	TRBJ2-3	CASSRGQASTDTQYF	TGTGCCAGCAGTAGAGGACAGGCAAGCACAGATACGCAGTATTTT
NA	15	TRBD2	TRBV4-2	TRBJ2-5	CASSLGLAPQETQYF	TGTGCCAGCAGCCTAGGACTAGCTCCTCAAGAGACCCAGTACTTC
NA	17	TRBD1	TRBV6-1	TRBJ2-7	CASSAERPGQGIYEQYF	TGTGCCAGCAGTGCTGAAAGACCGGGACAGGGGATCTACGAGCAGTACTTC
NA	15	TRBD2	TRBV28	TRBJ2-7	CASSVLGGGSYEQYF	TGTGCCAGCAGTGTGCTAGGCGGGGGTTCCTACGAGCAGTACTTC
NA	14	TRBD1	TRBV9	TRBJ2-7	CASSLTGTGPEQYF	TGTGCCAGCAGCTTGACCGGGACAGGGCCCGAGCAGTACTTC
NA	15	TRBD2	TRBV27	TRBJ2-7	CASSPEAGASYEQYF	TGTGCCAGCAGTCCGGAAGCGGGGGCCTCCTACGAGCAGTACTTC
NA	14	NA	TRBV7-9	TRBJ2-7	CASSVTGSSYEQYF	TGTGCCAGCAGCGTCACAGGGAGCTCCTACGAGCAGTACTTC
NA	16	NA	TRBV21-1	TRBJ2-1	CASSNTLAGGPSEQFF	TGTGCCAGCAGCAACACCCTAGCGGGGGGGCCATCTGAGCAGTTCTTC
NA	15	TRBD2	TRBV6-1	TRBJ2-1	CASSVKRGPYNEQFF	TGTGCCAGCAGTGTAAAGCGGGGCCCCTACAATGAGCAGTTCTTC
NA	17	TRBD1	TRBV4-1	TRBJ2-6	CASSPQDRADGANVLTF	TGCGCCAGCAGCCCCCAGGACAGGGCAGATGGGGCCAACGTCCTGACTTTC
NA	12	NA	TRBV14	TRBJ2-1	CASSQTYNEQFF	TGTGCCAGCAGCCAAACATACAATGAGCAGTTCTTC
few	16	TRBD2	TRBV4-2	TRBJ2-1	CASSQDLGGGTDEQFF	TGTGCCAGCAGCCAAGATCTGGGCGGGGGGACCGATGAGCAGTTCTTC
NA	12	TRBD1	TRBV29-1	TRBJ1-1	CSVDRGRTEAFF	TGCAGCGTGGACAGGGGGCGCACTGAAGCTTTCTTT
NA	17	TRBD2	TRBV5-1	TRBJ2-5	CASSLSRTPTGGETQYF	TGCGCCAGCAGCTTGTCTCGGACTCCCACGGGGGGAGAGACCCAGTACTTC
NA	15	NA	TRBV7-2	TRBJ2-3	CASSLTLGAGDTQYF	TGTGCCAGCAGCTTAACATTGGGGGCGGGAGATACGCAGTATTTT
once	12	NA	TRBV4-1	TRBJ2-7	CASPGGPNEQYF	TGCGCCAGCCCAGGGGGGCCCAACGAGCAGTACTTC
NA	15	TRBD2	TRBV7-2	TRBJ2-3	CASSVPGLATDTQYF	TGTGCCAGCAGCGTCCCCGGACTAGCGACAGATACGCAGTATTTT
NA	15	NA	TRBV7-9	TRBJ1-4	CASSFQGGWDEKLFF	TGTGCCAGCAGCTTCCAAGGAGGGTGGGATGAAAAACTGTTTTTT
NA	15	TRBD2	TRBV9	TRBJ2-2	CASSVAGGETGELFF	TGTGCCAGCAGCGTAGCGGGGGGAGAGACCGGGGAGCTGTTTTTT
NA	19	TRBD2	TRBV9	TRBJ2-3	CASSVAPTSGGRVTDTQYF	TGTGCCAGCAGCGTAGCCCCGACTAGCGGGGGGCGGGTCACAGATACGCAGTATTTT
NA	14	TRBD1	TRBV30	TRBJ1-4	CAWSTDGTDEKLFF	TGTGCCTGGAGTACCGACGGGACAGATGAAAAACTGTTTTTT
NA	18	TRBD1	TRBV10-3	TRBJ1-3	CAIRKTGGPFPSGNTIYF	TGTGCCATCAGAAAGACAGGGGGCCCTTTTCCGTCTGGAAACACCATATATTTT
NA	15	TRBD1	TRBV28	TRBJ2-7	CASSWNRDRGYEQYF	TGTGCCAGCAGTTGGAACCGGGACAGGGGATACGAGCAGTACTTC
NA	12	NA	TRBV10-3	TRBJ2-2	CAVAANTGELFF	TGTGCCGTAGCGGCGAACACCGGGGAGCTGTTTTTT